A single sample gave rise to the 19 T cell receptor beta chains below, sequenced in a study of OX40 agonist ivuxolimab in advanced cancers. Only in-frame clones appear in the TCRdb table, and some are missing; sequencing was by immunoSEQ multiplex PCR. The repertoire holds 100,000 to 150,000 clones, 93% seen once, with roughly 0.94% in the top ten. The source material was CD4+ or CD8+ T cells sorted from blood, sampled in a trial of the OX40 agonist ivuxolimab. These receptors came from an adult with an advanced solid tumor such as melanoma, head and neck, liver or kidney cancer.

The V gene is TRBV5-1, the J gene TRBJ1-1, with a weak D call TRBD1 (6 bases). The CDR3 consists of 13 residues. V lost 4 bases, J lost 8 bases, and 15 bases lay in between. In germline, CDR1 is SGHRS, CDR2 YFSETQ. The CDR3 nucleotides are TGCGCCAGCAGCCCCCTGGTGGGGACAGAAGCTTTCTTT. Its protein product is CASSPLVGTEAFF.

This chain links TRBV18 with TRBJ2-5; a possible D gene is TRBD1 (5 bases). The CDR3 length is 14 residues. The V gene lost 3 bases and the J gene lost 0 bases, with 8 bases spanning the gap. In germline, CDR1 is KGHSH, CDR2 LQKENI. CDR3 nucleotide sequence: TGTGCCAGCTCACCGGGGCTGTACCAAGAGACCCAGTACTTC. Amino acids: CASSPGLYQETQYF.

The genes are TRBV9 and TRBJ2-1; D gene unclear. The germline V gene has CDR1 SGDLS and CDR2 YYNGEE. V lost 1 base to trimming and J lost 0 bases, with 14 bases between them. The CDR3 is 17 residues long. The DNA of the CDR3 is TGTGCCAGCAGCGTAAGTAGGGCGACGTTCTCCTACAATGAGCAGTTCTTC. This sequence encodes CASSVSRATFSYNEQFF.

J is TRBJ1-2 and V is TRBV5-4; 9 nucleotides line up with TRBD1. Germline CDR1 SGHNT, CDR2 YYREEE (reference sequence). J was trimmed by 4 bases and V by 9 bases; bases with no gene match: 16. There are 16 residues in the CDR3. CDR3 in DNA: TGTGCCACCGCCAAGTCCCCGGGGGACAGGGTCTATGGCTACACCTTC. Translation gives CATAKSPGDRVYGYTF.

This chain links TRBV11-3 with TRBJ1-2; possibly TRBD1 for D (5 bases). Germline V gives CDR1 SGHNT, CDR2 YENEEA. This CDR3 has 15 residues. The ends were cut back, 6 bases at V and 2 bases at J, with 16 bases in the middle. The CDR3 sequence is CASRVIGGPNYGYTF. DNA of the CDR3: TGTGCCAGCAGGGTCATCGGGGGTCCCAACTATGGCTACACCTTC.

This sequence joins TRBV28 and TRBJ1-5, with 7 bases fitting TRBD1. The CDR3 is 13 residues long. Germline CDR1 and CDR2: MDHEN and SYDVKM. J gave up 6 bases and V 5 bases, and 4 bases lay outside the gene matches. CDR3 in amino acids: CASSDRVGQPQHF. DNA for the CDR3: TGTGCCAGCAGTGACAGGGTCGGTCAGCCCCAGCATTTT. The full variable domain, its missing parts supplied by reference TRBV28 and TRBJ1-5, is DVKVTQSSRYLVKRTGEKVFLECVQDMDHENMFWYRQDPGLGLRLIYFSYDVKMKEKGDIPEGYSVSREKKERFSLILESASTNQTSMYLCASSDRVGQPQHFGDGTRLSIL.

This sequence joins TRBV7-6 and TRBJ2-3, with 8 bases matching TRBD2. CDR1 and CDR2 (germline): SGHVS, FNYEAQ. This CDR3 comprises 16 residues. V lost 0 bases to trimming and J lost 6 bases; unmatched junction nucleotides: 8. In nucleotides, the CDR3 is TGTGCCAGCAGCTTAGCGTGGACTAGCCGGAAGGATACGCAGTATTTT. It codes for CASSLAWTSRKDTQYF.

This chain links TRBV5-4 with TRBJ1-5; the D gene is possibly TRBD1 (6 bases). Germline V CDR1 and CDR2: SGHNT, YYREEE (reference sequence). Trimming removed 2 bases at V and 0 bases at J, with 12 bases between. This CDR3 contains 16 residues. As DNA, the CDR3 is TGTGCCAGCAGCTTCTTCCAGGGGATTAGCAATCAGCCCCAGCATTTT. Its protein is CASSFFQGISNQPQHF. Combining the CDR3 with reference TRBV5-4 and TRBJ1-5 gives the whole variable domain ETGVTQSPTHLIKTRGQQVTLRCSSQSGHNTVSWYQQALGQGPQFIFQYYREEENGRGNFPPRFSGLQFPNYSSELNVNALELDDSALYLCASSFFQGISNQPQHFGDGTRLSIL.

The chain recombines TRBV9 with TRBJ2-1; 9 bases agree with TRBD2. With 3 bases clipped from V and 5 bases from J, the junction kept 6 bases outside the gene matches. The CDR3 loop spans 15 amino acids. Germline CDR1 SGDLS, CDR2 YYNGEE. CDR3 nucleotide sequence: TGTGCCAGCAGCGCCGGGGGGACTAGCAACAATGAGCAGTTCTTC. Encoded protein: CASSAGGTSNNEQFF.

This sequence joins TRBV11-2 and TRBJ2-7; D is ambiguous. Trimming shortened V by 5 bases and J by 0 bases, and 2 bases separated the two germline ends. This CDR3 has 11 residues. Germline CDR1 SGHAT, CDR2 FQNNGV. Here the CDR3 reads CASSISYEQYF. CDR3 nucleotides: TGTGCCAGCAGCATCTCCTACGAGCAGTACTTC.

The rearrangement joins TRBV7-9 to TRBJ1-2; D uncertain. CDR1 and CDR2 from the germline V gene are SEHNR and FQNEAQ (reference sequence). V shed 5 bases and J shed 3 bases, with 13 bases lying between them. The CDR3 is made up of 14 amino acids. The CDR3 loop is CASSGNMEHYGYTF. The CDR3 bases are TGTGCCAGCAGCGGAAACATGGAGCACTATGGCTACACCTTC.

The V and J genes are TRBV19 and TRBJ2-3, with D possibly TRBD2 on 7 matching bases. The CDR3 runs to 16 residues. V gave up 3 bases and J gave up 2 bases, with 15 bases separating them. Germline-derived CDR1 and CDR2 are LNHDA and SQIVND (reference sequence). The CDR3 bases are TGTGCCAGTAGTATTGGGGGGGGCTTATACACAGATACGCAGTATTTT. It specifies CASSIGGGLYTDTQYF.

The rearrangement links TRBV7-2 to TRBJ1-3; a possible D gene is TRBD1 (6 bases). Germline V gene lookup returns CDR1 SGHTA and CDR2 FQGNSA. The length of the CDR3 is 15 residues. The ends were cut back, 5 bases at V and 1 base at J, with 12 bases in the middle. This CDR3 is CASSRDTGSGNTIYF. The CDR3 region has the DNA TGTGCCAGCAGCCGGGACACCGGATCTGGAAACACCATATATTTT.

The V call is TRBV7-2, the J call TRBJ2-5; D perhaps matches TRBD2 (6 bases). In germline, CDR1 is SGHTA, CDR2 FQGNSA. CDR3 length: 14 residues. Trimming cost V 5 bases and J 5 bases, with 15 bases left between them. The CDR3 sequence is CASSLGGPGETQYF. The CDR3 DNA is TGTGCCAGCAGCCTAGGAGGGCCAGGGGAGACCCAGTACTTC.

The chain uses TRBV27 and TRBJ2-7; possibly TRBD1 for D (6 bases). Germline CDR1 is MNHEY and CDR2 is SMNVEV (reference sequence). The CDR3 sequence is 15 residues long. V was shortened by 5 bases and J by 0 bases, with 14 bases between the two germline ends. CDR3 residues: CASSVDRLTSYEQYF. CDR3 nucleotides: TGTGCCAGCAGTGTCGACAGGCTCACCTCCTACGAGCAGTACTTC.

This clone was observed at least ten times. This chain connects TRBV19 to TRBJ2-1; D uncertain. Trimming took off 3 bases at V and 0 bases at J, with 12 bases between the two ends. This CDR3 comprises 16 residues. The germline CDR1 and CDR2 sequences are LNHDA and SQIVND (reference sequence). CDR3 residues: CASSIRVIRSYNEQFF. CDR3 bases: TGTGCCAGTAGTATCAGAGTAATCCGCTCCTACAATGAGCAGTTCTTC. The full variable domain, rest sourced from reference TRBV19 and TRBJ2-1, is DGGITQSPKYLFRKEGQNVTLSCEQNLNHDAMYWYRQDPGQGLRLIYYSQIVNDFQKGDIAEGYSVSREKKESFPLTVTSAQKNPTAFYLCASSIRVIRSYNEQFFGPGTRLTVL.

The table lists this clone with a count of one. The J gene is TRBJ2-7, the V gene TRBV10-3; weak D call: TRBD1 (6 bases). CDR1 is ENHRY, CDR2 SYGVKD, per germline. The CDR3 covers 14 residues. Trimming stripped 2 bases from V and 2 bases from J, with 10 bases between. This chain's CDR3 is CAISERQDTYEQYF. The CDR3 region has the DNA TGTGCCATCAGTGAGAGACAGGATACCTACGAGCAGTACTTC.

The chain uses TRBV6-1 and TRBJ1-5; D is perhaps TRBD1 (5 bases). The V end lost 7 bases, the J end lost 1 base, and 14 bases lay between the germline ends. The CDR3 loop spans 15 amino acids. Per germline, CDR1 MNHNS and CDR2 SASEGT. The CDR3 protein is CASTRAGRSNQPQHF. The CDR3 coding sequence is TGTGCCAGCACCCGAGCAGGGAGGAGCAATCAGCCCCAGCATTTT.

This clone was detected once. The chain couples TRBV11-1 to TRBJ2-7; no firm D call. V was trimmed by 1 base and J by 3 bases, leaving 13 bases between them. The CDR3 loop spans 15 amino acids. CDR1 SGHAT and CDR2 FQDESV come from the germline V gene (reference sequence). The CDR3 DNA is TGTGCCAGCAGCTTAGGGGATCGACTTTACTACGAGCAGTACTTC. This translates into CASSLGDRLYYEQYF.